This T cell receptor beta chain is from a study of CD8 T cells in ankylosing spondylitis. Note on this clonotype: Its target is unknown.

Quantitative molecular-barcoded 5'-RACE generated the TCR beta libraries. One entry per CDR3 protein results from TCRdb running MiXCR on the 5' RACE reads. The table lists 250,000 to 350,000 distinct CDR3 sequences, around 20% of them singletons. Germline CDR1 and CDR2: MDHEN and SYDVKM. This CDR3 region has 15 residues. V was pared by 2 bases and J by 3 bases, with 11 bases between. Study-wide results and limits: Researchers reportedly found disease-linked clones significantly enriched in matched ankylosing spondylitis synovial fluid. Apparently characteristic of ankylosing spondylitis blood was a TCR beta motif (eight highly homologous variants).

The clonotype originates from a female donor with ankylosing spondylitis or in good health (not recorded which). Sequencing was done on a sample of blood, either unsorted or a sorted T cell fraction (not recorded which). The rearrangement uses TRBV28 and TRBJ2-1, with D tentatively TRBD1 (6 bases). CDR3 region: CASSLRTAHYNEQFF. CDR3 DNA sequence: TGTGCCAGCAGTTTACGGACAGCCCACTACAATGAGCAGTTCTTC. The entire variable domain, with the rest obtained from reference TRBV28 and TRBJ2-1, is as follows: DVKVTQSSRYLVKRTGEKVFLECVQDMDHENMFWYRQDPGLGLRLIYFSYDVKMKEKGDIPEGYSVSREKKERFSLILESASTNQTSMYLCASSLRTAHYNEQFFGPGTRLTVL.